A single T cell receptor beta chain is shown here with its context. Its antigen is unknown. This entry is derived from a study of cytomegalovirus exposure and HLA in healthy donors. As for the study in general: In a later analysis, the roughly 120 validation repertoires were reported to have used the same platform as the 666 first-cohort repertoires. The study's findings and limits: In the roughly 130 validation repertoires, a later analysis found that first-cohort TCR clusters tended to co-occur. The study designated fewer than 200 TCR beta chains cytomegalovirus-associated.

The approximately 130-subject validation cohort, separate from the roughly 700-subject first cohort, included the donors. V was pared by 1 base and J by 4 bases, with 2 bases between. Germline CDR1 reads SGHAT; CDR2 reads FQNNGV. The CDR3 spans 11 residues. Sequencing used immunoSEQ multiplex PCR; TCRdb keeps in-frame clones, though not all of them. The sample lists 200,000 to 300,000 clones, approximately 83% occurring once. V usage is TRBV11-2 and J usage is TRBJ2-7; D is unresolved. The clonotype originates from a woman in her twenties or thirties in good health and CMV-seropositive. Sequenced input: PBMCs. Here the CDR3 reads CASSLVYEQYF. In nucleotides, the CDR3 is TGTGCCAGCAGCTTAGTATACGAGCAGTACTTC. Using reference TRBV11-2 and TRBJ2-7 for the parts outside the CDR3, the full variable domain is EAGVAQSPRYKIIEKRQSVAFWCNPISGHATLYWYQQILGQGPKLLIQFQNNGVVDDSQLPKDRFSAERLKGVDSTLKIQPAKLEDSAVYLCASSLVYEQYFGPGTRLTVT.